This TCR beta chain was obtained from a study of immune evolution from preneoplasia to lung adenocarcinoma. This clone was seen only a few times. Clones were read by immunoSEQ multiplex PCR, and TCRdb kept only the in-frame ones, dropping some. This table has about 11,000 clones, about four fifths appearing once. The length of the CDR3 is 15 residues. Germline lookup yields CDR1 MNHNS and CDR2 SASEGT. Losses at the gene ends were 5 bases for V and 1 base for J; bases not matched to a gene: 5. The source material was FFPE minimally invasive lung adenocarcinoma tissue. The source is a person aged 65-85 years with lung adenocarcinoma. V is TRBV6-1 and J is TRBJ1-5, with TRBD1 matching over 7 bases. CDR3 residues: CASSLPGQSNQPQHF. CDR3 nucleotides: TGTGCCAGCAGTCTTCCGGGACAGAGCAATCAGCCCCAGCATTTT.